The present entry profiles one TCR beta chain with its context. What it recognizes is unknown. Primers included in the PCR were 60 Vbeta and 13 Jbeta primers. The protocol was immunoSEQ multiplex PCR, while the TCRdb copy is restricted to in-frame clones and leaves out a portion. The table lists around 110,000 clones, around two thirds of them singletons, with roughly 10% in the top ten. The data were taken from a study of cytomegalovirus exposure and HLA in healthy donors. Study-wide findings and caveats: It was confirmed in vitro that a few of the CMV-associated chains were specific for CMV antigens.

Germline CDR1 LGHNA, CDR2 YNFKEQ. The CDR3 loop spans 18 amino acids. Unmatched junction bases numbered 6, after V lost 1 base and J lost 0 bases. The TCR was taken from a woman in her forties in good health and CMV-seropositive. The gene calls are TRBV4-2 and TRBJ2-2; 9 bases line up with TRBD1. Input material: PBMCs. The CDR3 spells CASSQGDRVGSNTGELFF. In DNA, the CDR3 is TGTGCCAGCAGCCAAGGGGACAGGGTCGGCTCGAACACCGGGGAGCTGTTTTTT.